This TCR beta chain was retrieved from a study of T cells in Graves' hyperthyroidism and ophthalmopathy. Clinical symptoms, serum thyroxine, TRAb, thyroid ultrasound and orbital computed tomography established diagnosis. RNA transcripts yielded amplified TCR beta CDR3 regions. The HTBI set primed first-round TCR CDR3 RT-PCR. TCRdb re-analysed the multiplex PCR reads in MiXCR, keeping a single row per CDR3 protein. The sample has 650,000 to 750,000 distinct CDR3 sequences, 11% to 15% seen once. A few counts support this clonotype. The CDR3 is 15 amino acids. The ends were cut back, 5 bases at V and 2 bases at J, with 15 bases in the middle. Germline-derived CDR1 and CDR2 are SGHTA and FQGTGA.

Sequenced material: blood. The TCR sequence derives from a woman aged 18-30 years with Graves' hyperthyroidism. This chain connects TRBV7-3 to TRBJ1-2; D remains ambiguous. The CDR3 is CASSLGGEGNYGYTF. In DNA, the CDR3 is TGTGCCAGCAGCCTCGGTGGGGAGGGCAACTATGGCTACACCTTC.